This T cell receptor beta chain was obtained from a study of response to subunit inactivated influenza vaccine. Trimming pared 5 bases from V and 2 bases from J, leaving 14 bases between. Germline CDR1 reads SEHNR; CDR2 reads FQNEAQ (reference sequence). CDR3 length: 15 amino acids. MiXCR was run by TCRdb on the RT-PCR reads, yielding one entry per CDR3 protein. The sample has 400,000 to 550,000 distinct CDR3 sequences; over 25% are singletons. This clonotype was seen more than once but under ten times. The rearrangement uses TRBV7-9 and TRBJ2-3; D is possibly TRBD2 (6 bases). This specimen consisted of CD4+ T cells sorted from PBMCs, obtained 4 to 6 days after vaccination. The TCR was taken from a man aged 45-60 years who received an inactivated influenza vaccine. The CDR3 loop is CASSQRLDHTDTQYF. For the CDR3, the DNA is TGTGCCAGCAGCCAACGACTAGACCACACAGATACGCAGTATTTT.